Given below is one TCR beta chain in context. The antigen is undetermined. Approximately 210 ng DNA, about 28,000 T cell genomes, went into each sorted-subset replicate PCR. TCRdb keeps only in-frame clones here, not all; method: immunoSEQ multiplex PCR. Of about 730,000 clones in the sample, about two thirds are singletons; the top ten hold over 1.5%. This specimen comes from a study of shared clonotypes between healthy human individuals. Study details: Donor ages ranged 18 to 49 years: two women, three men. Study-wide results and limits: Collection of samples was limited to blood; tissue repertoires likely differ.

CDR3 length equals 17 residues. Germline V gives CDR1 SGDLS, CDR2 YYNGEE. The ends lost 3 bases at V and 1 base at J; junction bases unmatched: 10. The origin of this receptor is a young woman in good health. The sample consisted of memory CD4+ T cells sorted from blood. Documented subset: CD45RA-negative fraction. This sequence joins TRBV9 and TRBJ2-7, with 10 bases lining up with TRBD2. The CDR3: CASSAAGLADKSYEQYF. CDR3 bases: TGTGCCAGCAGCGCAGCAGGACTAGCGGATAAATCCTACGAGCAGTACTTC.